One sample yielded the 5 T cell receptor beta chains listed below, sequenced in a study of cytomegalovirus exposure and HLA in healthy donors. Amplification used 60 Vbeta primers and 13 Jbeta primers. Repertoires were generated with immunoSEQ multiplex PCR, while TCRdb's copy carries only in-frame clones and drops some. The sample holds 150,000 to 200,000 clones, around 82% seen once. Material: PBMCs. The receptors were gathered from a man between 18 and 29 years old in good health and CMV-seronegative.

The genes are TRBV18 and TRBJ1-5; 8 bases line up with TRBD1. With V trimmed by 6 bases and J by 5 bases, 9 bases remained unmatched. CDR1 KGHSH and CDR2 LQKENI come from the germline V gene. The CDR3 has 15 residues. In nucleotides, the CDR3 is TGTGCCAGCTCGACAGGGGCCCCGGTGGATCAGCCCCAGCATTTT. It encodes CASSTGAPVDQPQHF.

V and J are TRBV7-6 and TRBJ2-1; maybe TRBD2 (7 bases). The CDR3 sequence is 14 residues long. Germline CDR1 and CDR2: SGHVS and FNYEAQ. V lost 0 bases and J lost 14, with 17 bases in between. CDR3 nucleotides: TGTGCCAGCAGCTTAGCGCTTGGGGGGGGCGGAAAGTTCTTC. Translating it yields CASSLALGGGGKFF.

The chain employs TRBV18 and TRBJ2-7; 7 bases are a match to TRBD1. The germline CDR1 and CDR2 sequences are KGHSH and LQKENI. Unmatched junction bases numbered 2, after V lost 5 bases and J lost 4 bases. The CDR3 contains 12 residues. CDR3 in amino acids: CASSLQGYEQYF. CDR3 DNA sequence: TGTGCCAGCTCATTACAGGGGTACGAGCAGTACTTC.

J is TRBJ2-7 and V is TRBV6-5; D is possibly TRBD1 (5 bases). CDR1 is MNHEY, CDR2 SVGAGI, per germline. CDR3 length equals 14 residues. The V gene lost 4 bases and the J gene lost 4 bases, with 14 bases spanning the gap. CDR3: CASSFGRTQYEQYF. The CDR3 nucleotides read TGTGCCAGCAGTTTCGGTCGGACACAGTACGAGCAGTACTTC.

This chain links TRBV2 with TRBJ1-2; unclear D gene. From germline, CDR1 is SNHLY and CDR2 FYNNEI. The germline V and J ends were trimmed by 4 bases and 7 bases, with 16 bases remaining between them. This CDR3 has 14 amino acids. The DNA of the CDR3 is TGTGCCAGCAGTGTGGGAGTAAGTCTCGGTGGCTACACCTTC. It encodes CASSVGVSLGGYTF.